Below, 10 T cell receptor beta chains from the same sample are listed, as sequenced in a study of early T cells in non-severe SARS-CoV-2 infection. TCRdb fed the 5' RACE reads into MiXCR, producing one record per CDR3 protein. Of 45,000 to 55,000 distinct CDR3 sequences listed, more than 9% are singletons. Sample: whole blood. These receptors came from an adult who was a healthcare worker with PCR-confirmed SARS-CoV-2 infection or an uninfected control (not recorded which).

This clonotype was counted at least ten times. The V call is TRBV6-5, the J call TRBJ1-1, with TRBD1 matching over 10 bases. The length of the CDR3 is 15 residues. Per the germline V gene, CDR1 is MNHEY and CDR2 is SVGAGI. V gave up 0 bases and J gave up 3 bases; unmatched junction bases: 1. DNA of the CDR3: TGTGCCAGCAGTTACTCCGGACAGGGGGACACTGAAGCTTTCTTT. It codes for CASSYSGQGDTEAFF.

This clonotype was counted ten times or more. V usage is TRBV3-1 and J usage is TRBJ1-6; D may be TRBD1 (5 bases). This CDR3 is built from 13 residues. Germline V gene lookup returns CDR1 LGHDT and CDR2 YNNKEL (reference sequence). V dropped 1 base and J dropped 13 bases, with 11 bases sitting between them. For the CDR3, the DNA is TGTGCCAGCAGCCAAGCTGAAGGGGCGCCCCTCCACTTT. This translates into CASSQAEGAPLHF.

This clonotype has just a few counts. The chain links TRBV11-2 to TRBJ2-1; D is perhaps TRBD2 (6 bases). Per germline, CDR1 SGHAT and CDR2 FQNNGV. The length of the CDR3 is 15 residues. Trimming removed 1 base from V and 9 bases from J, with 16 bases in between. As DNA, the CDR3 is TGTGCCAGCAGCTTAGTATTGGCAGCGGGTCCTGAGCAGTTCTTC. It yields the protein CASSLVLAAGPEQFF.

This clonotype was seen many times. The chain is built from TRBV28 and TRBJ2-1; 10 nucleotides line up with TRBD1. CDR3 size: 16 residues. CDR1 is MDHEN, CDR2 SYDVKM, per germline. J gave up 10 bases and V 6 bases, and 15 bases lay outside the gene matches. Here the CDR3 DNA reads TGTGCCAGCAGCCCAGGGACAGGGGAGGGTTTTCGGGAGCAGTTCTTC. Amino acid sequence: CASSPGTGEGFREQFF.

This clonotype was counted at least ten times. DNA for the CDR3: TGTGCCAGCGGTTCTTTTGGGGGGCACACGCCTTTTAATGAAAAACTGTTTTTT. Protein product: CASGSFGGHTPFNEKLFF. J is TRBJ1-4 and V is TRBV2, with D perhaps matching TRBD1 (6 bases). V was clipped by 8 bases and J by 4 bases, with 26 bases between them. Germline assignment: CDR1 SNHLY and CDR2 FYNNEI. The CDR3 is made up of 18 amino acids.

This clonotype showed up just a few times. The gene calls are TRBV29-1 and TRBJ2-1; TRBD2 matches 8 bases. The V and J ends lost 4 bases and 9 bases, in that order; junction bases with no gene match: 11. This CDR3 spans 14 amino acids. From germline, CDR1 is SQVTM and CDR2 ANQGSEA. The chain's CDR3 is CSVVVAGRLGEQFF. The CDR3 nucleotides are TGCAGCGTTGTAGTAGCGGGGAGGTTGGGTGAGCAGTTCTTC.

This clonotype showed up many times. J is TRBJ1-5 and V is TRBV18; no clear D gene. Germline V gene data show CDR1 as KGHSH and CDR2 as LQKENI. The V end lost 3 bases, the J end lost 0 bases, and 9 bases lay between the germline ends. The CDR3 is made up of 15 amino acids. The CDR3 DNA sequence: TGTGCCAGCTCACCGACCGGGTATAGCAATCAGCCCCAGCATTTT. The encoded protein is CASSPTGYSNQPQHF. The whole variable domain, filled in from reference TRBV18 and TRBJ1-5, reads NAGVMQNPRHLVRRRGQEARLRCSPMKGHSHVYWYRQLPEEGLKFMVYLQKENIIDESGMPKERFSAEFPKEGPSILRIQQVVRGDSAAYFCASSPTGYSNQPQHFGDGTRLSIL.

This chain joins TRBV29-1 and TRBJ1-4; D unclear. V lost 6 bases to trimming and J lost 1 base, with 3 bases between them. Germline V gene sequence: CDR1 SQVTM, CDR2 ANQGSEA. CDR3 length: 11 residues. CDR3 region: CSVETNEKLFF. In nucleotides, the CDR3 is TGCAGCGTAGAAACTAATGAAAAACTGTTTTTT.

V gene TRBV6-6 combines with J gene TRBJ1-2; TRBD1 matches at 8 bases. Trimming took 4 bases from V and 3 from J; bases not matched to a gene: 10. The germline V gene encodes CDR1 MNHNY and CDR2 SVGAGI (reference sequence). The CDR3 loop spans 16 amino acids. The CDR3 DNA follows: TGTGCCAGCAGTTCCCACTCACTGGACAGGGACTATGGCTACACCTTC. It codes for CASSSHSLDRDYGYTF.

This clonotype occurred many times. The chain carries TRBV20-1 and TRBJ1-2; 12 nucleotides line up with TRBD1. The CDR3 is made up of 13 amino acids. Unmatched junction bases numbered 7, after V lost 7 bases and J lost 7 bases. Germline CDR1 is DFQATT and CDR2 is SNEGSKA (reference sequence). Here the CDR3 DNA reads TGCAGTGTCCCGGGACAGGGGGCGTTTGGCTACACCTTC. It specifies CSVPGQGAFGYTF.